What follows are 28 T cell receptor beta chains derived from one specimen sequenced in a study of glioma-infiltrating T cells after dendritic cell vaccination. Only in-frame clones appear in the TCRdb table, and some are missing; sequencing was by immunoSEQ multiplex PCR. The sample has 60,000 to 70,000 clones, 75% to 90% seen once; the top ten hold about 9%. Sample: blood, taken before dendritic cell vaccination. These receptors were taken from a human donor with glioblastoma.

This clone was counted a few times. This rearrangement joins TRBV5-4 to TRBJ2-5, with 7 bases identical to TRBD1. The CDR3 is made up of 13 amino acids. With 4 bases clipped from V and 4 bases from J, the junction kept 4 bases outside the gene matches. The germline V gene encodes CDR1 SGHNT and CDR2 YYREEE (reference sequence). The CDR3 here is CASSADRAETQYF. The CDR3 DNA reads as TGTGCCAGCAGCGCTGACAGGGCAGAGACCCAGTACTTC.

This chain joins TRBV6-5 and TRBJ1-4; D unresolved. The CDR3 is 15 amino acids. Between the trimmed V and J ends, which lost 0 bases and 3 bases, there was a span of 8 bases. Germline V gives CDR1 MNHEY, CDR2 SVGAGI. CDR3 residues: CASSYSGGANEKLFF. The CDR3 nucleotides read TGTGCCAGCAGTTACTCGGGTGGAGCTAATGAAAAACTGTTTTTT.

The rearrangement links TRBV9 to TRBJ1-1, with D perhaps matching TRBD1 (5 bases). V dropped 4 bases and J dropped 0 bases, with 16 bases sitting between them. Looked up from germline, CDR1 is SGDLS and CDR2 is YYNGEE. The CDR3 extends over 16 amino acids. The CDR3 DNA is TGTGCCAGCAGCCCCCAGCGGGGCATCCTGAACACTGAAGCTTTCTTT. Encoded protein: CASSPQRGILNTEAFF.

V and J are TRBV18 and TRBJ1-2; the D gene is possibly TRBD1 (5 bases). Germline loops: CDR1 KGHSH, CDR2 LQKENI. This CDR3 comprises 20 residues. Deletions cut 3 bases from V and 0 bases from J, with 26 bases between. This chain's CDR3 is CASSPPPARQLISANYGYTF. The CDR3 region has the DNA TGTGCCAGCTCACCCCCCCCGGCTAGACAGTTAATTTCGGCTAACTATGGCTACACCTTC.

This sequence joins TRBV7-9 and TRBJ2-1, with D perhaps matching TRBD1 (6 bases). The CDR3 is 14 amino acids. Deletions cut 5 bases from V and 6 bases from J, with 14 bases between. The germline gives CDR1 SEHNR, CDR2 FQNEAQ (reference sequence). The CDR3 loop reads CASSQPQGINEQFF. CDR3 in DNA: TGTGCCAGCAGCCAGCCACAGGGTATCAATGAGCAGTTCTTC.

V and J are TRBV27 and TRBJ1-1; 8 nucleotides line up with TRBD1. The CDR3 extends over 13 amino acids. The V gene end was trimmed by 6 bases and the J gene end by 3 bases; junction bases not matched to a gene: 3. The V gene's germline CDR1 is MNHEY and CDR2 SMNVEV (reference sequence). The CDR3 sequence is CASSNRGYTEAFF. CDR3 DNA sequence: TGTGCCAGCAGCAACAGGGGGTACACTGAAGCTTTCTTT.

The chain couples TRBV5-4 to TRBJ1-2; 8 nucleotides align to TRBD1. Trimming at V came to 4 bases and at J to 5 bases, leaving 4 bases not matched to a gene. The germline gives CDR1 SGHNT, CDR2 YYREEE (reference sequence). The CDR3 has 13 residues. CDR3 sequence: CASSPRQGYGYTF. DNA of the CDR3: TGTGCCAGCAGCCCCCGACAGGGGTATGGCTACACCTTC. The whole variable domain, remainder taken from reference TRBV5-4 and TRBJ1-2, is ETGVTQSPTHLIKTRGQQVTLRCSSQSGHNTVSWYQQALGQGPQFIFQYYREEENGRGNFPPRFSGLQFPNYSSELNVNALELDDSALYLCASSPRQGYGYTFGSGTRLTVV.

This chain uses TRBV7-9 with TRBJ1-2; D remains ambiguous. CDR3 size: 13 residues. The V and J ends lost 5 bases and 4 bases respectively, with 11 bases between them. Germline V gives CDR1 SEHNR, CDR2 FQNEAQ (reference sequence). The CDR3 DNA reads as TGTGCCAGCAGCCCGAGCGGAATCTATGGCTACACCTTC. It encodes CASSPSGIYGYTF.

This rearrangement joins TRBV5-4 to TRBJ2-2; 16 positions agree with TRBD2. This CDR3 contains 18 residues. V was pared by 4 bases and J by 1 base, with 4 bases of the junction left unmatched. Germline V CDR1 and CDR2: SGHNT, YYREEE (reference sequence). The CDR3 region is CASSAGLAGGMNTGELFF. The DNA of the CDR3 is TGTGCCAGCAGCGCGGGACTAGCGGGGGGGATGAACACCGGGGAGCTGTTTTTT.

This chain uses TRBV11-2 with TRBJ2-4; weak D call: TRBD1 (6 bases). Germline V lookup: CDR1 SGHAT, CDR2 FQNNGV. This CDR3 is 13 amino acids long. V lost 6 bases and J 7 bases, leaving 13 bases between the germline ends. The CDR3 reads CASRLQGANIQYF. CDR3 bases: TGTGCCAGCAGATTACAGGGTGCGAACATTCAGTACTTC.

The chain couples TRBV7-9 to TRBJ1-1, with 9 bases that match TRBD1. Germline V gene sequence: CDR1 SEHNR, CDR2 FQNEAQ (reference sequence). With V trimmed by 5 bases and J by 5 bases, 3 bases remained unmatched. The CDR3 length is 13 residues. This CDR3 reads CASSRQGGTEAFF. CDR3 DNA sequence: TGTGCCAGCAGCCGACAGGGGGGGACTGAAGCTTTCTTT.

The genes are TRBV5-4 and TRBJ2-6; possible D gene TRBD2, 6 bases. Trimming took 0 bases from V and 2 from J, leaving 6 bases between them. CDR3 length: 15 amino acids. Looked up from germline, CDR1 is SGHNT and CDR2 is YYREEE (reference sequence). The DNA of the CDR3 is TGTGCCAGCAGCTTGGGCGGGACTGGGGCCAACGTCCTGACTTTC. It codes for CASSLGGTGANVLTF.

This clone was counted only a few times. This chain links TRBV7-2 with TRBJ2-2, with D maybe TRBD2 (5 bases). The V gene lost 1 base and the J gene lost 4 bases, with 19 bases spanning the gap. This CDR3 region has 18 residues. CDR1 is SGHTA, CDR2 FQGNSA, per germline. The CDR3 DNA reads as TGTGCCAGCAGCTTAGAACTGGGAGCGCACCAAACCACCGGGGAGCTGTTTTTT. It specifies CASSLELGAHQTTGELFF.

The chain employs TRBV7-9 and TRBJ1-1, with 7 nucleotides matching TRBD1. Germline lookup yields CDR1 SEHNR and CDR2 FQNEAQ (reference sequence). There are 15 residues in the CDR3. With V trimmed by 4 bases and J by 3 bases, 8 bases remained unmatched. The DNA for the CDR3 is TGTGCCAGCAGCTCTCGGACAGGAGCAGACACTGAAGCTTTCTTT. Residues: CASSSRTGADTEAFF. Full variable domain (rest looked up from reference TRBV7-9 and TRBJ1-1): DTGVSQNPRHKITKRGQNVTFRCDPISEHNRLYWYRQTLGQGPEFLTYFQNEAQLEKSRLLSDRFSAERPKGSFSTLEIQRTEQGDSAMYLCASSSRTGADTEAFFGQGTRLTVV.

The rearrangement joins TRBV18 to TRBJ2-2, with D tentatively TRBD1 (5 bases). V was shortened by 3 bases and J by 6 bases, with 17 bases between the two germline ends. Germline lookup yields CDR1 KGHSH and CDR2 LQKENI. There are 16 residues in the CDR3. The CDR3 is CASSPGAAIKAGELFF. DNA of the CDR3: TGTGCCAGCTCACCTGGGGCAGCTATTAAAGCCGGGGAGCTGTTTTTT.

V is TRBV27 and J is TRBJ2-6, with D tentatively TRBD2 (6 bases). The CDR3 loop spans 18 amino acids. The V gene's germline CDR1 is MNHEY and CDR2 SMNVEV (reference sequence). Trimming took off 5 bases at V and 5 bases at J, with 22 bases between the two ends. The CDR3 region is CASSRSRLGGLRANVLTF. For the CDR3, the DNA is TGTGCCAGCAGTAGATCACGACTAGGAGGTTTGAGGGCCAACGTCCTGACTTTC.

The J gene is TRBJ1-2, the V gene TRBV4-1; TRBD1 is a possible D gene (6 bases). V was shortened by 1 base and J by 3 bases, with 15 bases between the two germline ends. The germline V gene has CDR1 MGHRA and CDR2 YSYEKL. This CDR3 comprises 16 residues. CDR3 region: CASSQGQGQKHYGYTF. The CDR3 DNA sequence: TGCGCCAGCAGCCAAGGCCAGGGACAAAAACACTATGGCTACACCTTC.

The chain carries TRBV9 and TRBJ2-1; 7 bases are shared with TRBD2. The CDR3 sequence is 17 residues long. Germline values: CDR1 SGDLS, CDR2 YYNGEE. V dropped 4 bases and J dropped 0; count of bases not matched to a gene: 10. The CDR3 spells CASSSREAGLSYNEQFF. The CDR3 nucleotides read TGTGCCAGCAGCTCCCGTGAAGCGGGGCTCTCCTACAATGAGCAGTTCTTC.

This sequence joins TRBV5-4 and TRBJ2-3, with TRBD2 matching over 9 bases. The germline gives CDR1 SGHNT, CDR2 YYREEE (reference sequence). With V trimmed by 0 bases and J by 4 bases, 6 bases remained unmatched. CDR3 length: 16 residues. Here the CDR3 DNA reads TGTGCCAGCAGCTTGGGCGGGGGGGATAGGGCAGATACGCAGTATTTT. Protein: CASSLGGGDRADTQYF. The full variable domain, its missing parts supplied by reference TRBV5-4 and TRBJ2-3, is ETGVTQSPTHLIKTRGQQVTLRCSSQSGHNTVSWYQQALGQGPQFIFQYYREEENGRGNFPPRFSGLQFPNYSSELNVNALELDDSALYLCASSLGGGDRADTQYFGPGTRLTVL.

The chain carries TRBV2 and TRBJ2-1; 8 nucleotides line up with TRBD1. CDR3 length: 14 residues. Germline V gene data show CDR1 as SNHLY and CDR2 as FYNNEI. V gave up 7 bases and J gave up 8 bases; unmatched junction bases: 10. As DNA, the CDR3 is TGTGCCAGCATAGTCACAGGGGGTATGGATGAGCAGTTCTTC. It specifies CASIVTGGMDEQFF.

This chain joins TRBV28 and TRBJ1-3; D is perhaps TRBD1 (5 bases). CDR1 is MDHEN, CDR2 SYDVKM, per germline. V gave up 7 bases and J gave up 3 bases, with 19 bases separating them. The CDR3 has 16 residues. The CDR3 region is CASTINLVTVGNTIYF. The CDR3 DNA reads TGTGCCAGCACCATCAACTTAGTGACAGTTGGAAACACCATATATTTT.

V gene TRBV6-1 combines with J gene TRBJ2-7, with TRBD2 as a possible D gene (5 bases). In germline, CDR1 is MNHNS, CDR2 SASEGT. Trimming removed 8 bases from V and 1 base from J, with 15 bases in between. CDR3 length: 14 residues. CDR3 in amino acids: CASRLEVGSYEQYF. CDR3 sequence (DNA): TGTGCCAGCCGCTTGGAGGTCGGGTCCTACGAGCAGTACTTC.

With regard to this clone: The junction shows a germline mismatch at one end, possibly a read error. The chain joins TRBV6-1 to TRBJ2-2; 7 bases map to TRBD1. Germline lookup yields CDR1 MNHNS and CDR2 SASEGT. This CDR3 region has 16 residues. This chain's CDR3 is CASRETTGPNAGELFF. DNA of the CDR3: TGTGCCAGCAGGGAAACGACAGGGCCGAACGCCGGGGAGCTGTTTTTT.

The chain links TRBV9 to TRBJ2-3; D gene uncertain. Trimming left V 3 bases short and J 8 bases short, with 10 bases between. The CDR3 spans 12 residues. Germline V gives CDR1 SGDLS, CDR2 YYNGEE. The CDR3, as DNA: TGTGCCAGCAGCGGCCGAACGGGTACGCAGTATTTT. It codes for CASSGRTGTQYF.

The chain has TRBV6-5 and TRBJ2-5; 12 bases line up with TRBD2. V lost 7 bases and J lost 5; bases outside the gene matches: 8. Germline CDR1 and CDR2: MNHEY and SVGAGI. This CDR3 comprises 15 residues. The CDR3 DNA reads as TGTGCCAGCAAAACTACTAGCGGGGGGCGGGAGACCCAGTACTTC. It specifies CASKTTSGGRETQYF.

The V call is TRBV9, the J call TRBJ1-2; possibly TRBD1 for D (6 bases). The CDR3 is 13 residues long. The germline CDR1 and CDR2 sequences are SGDLS and YYNGEE. V was shortened by 8 bases and J by 3 bases, with 14 bases between the two germline ends. The CDR3 region has the DNA TGTGCCAGTTCTCTACAGGGTGACTATGGCTACACCTTC. It translates to CASSLQGDYGYTF.

V usage is TRBV4-1 and J usage is TRBJ2-1; 9 bases match TRBD2. The V gene's germline CDR1 is MGHRA and CDR2 YSYEKL. This CDR3 region has 15 residues. The ends lost 3 bases at V and 4 bases at J; junction bases unmatched: 4. As DNA, the CDR3 is TGCGCCAGCAGCCACAGCGGGGGGACATACAATGAGCAGTTCTTC. This gives the protein CASSHSGGTYNEQFF.

This clone was picked up one time. The genes are TRBV27 and TRBJ2-5; D might be TRBD2 (5 bases). The CDR3 has 12 amino acids. Germline V gives CDR1 MNHEY, CDR2 SMNVEV (reference sequence). V shed 3 bases and J shed 5 bases, with 7 bases lying between them. The CDR3 DNA is TGTGCCAGCAGTTTGCGCGGGGAGACCCAGTACTTC. It is translated as CASSLRGETQYF.